Here is one T cell receptor beta chain with its context. This sample is part of a study of blood T cell repertoires in COVID-19. CDR1 and CDR2 from the germline V gene are SGHVS and FNYEAQ. The V and J ends lost 5 bases and 0 bases, in that order; junction bases with no gene match: 6. This CDR3 spans 15 amino acids. Original processing methods: Reference gene primer amplification gave estimated nucleated cell counts. Only in-frame clones appear in the TCRdb table, and some are missing; sequencing was by immunoSEQ multiplex PCR. The V and J calls and the clone size are those of that table, but D and trimming were determined from the DNA. The sample consists of around 78,000 clones, more than 85% of them appearing once.

The specimen sequenced was PBMCs or T cells enriched from blood (not recorded which). The gene calls are TRBV7-6 and TRBJ2-5, with 7 bases lining up with TRBD2. The sequence came from a woman aged 45-65 years with acute COVID-19. CDR3 DNA sequence: TGTGCCAGCAGCCGCAGAGCGGGGTACCAAGAGACCCAGTACTTC. Translating gives CASSRRAGYQETQYF. Using reference TRBV7-6 and TRBJ2-5 for the parts outside the CDR3, the full variable domain is GAGVSQSPRYKVTKRGQDVALRCDPISGHVSLYWYRQALGQGPEFLTYFNYEAQQDKSGLPNDRFSAERPEGSISTLTIQRTEQRDSAMYRCASSRRAGYQETQYFGPGTRLLVL.